What follows is one TCR beta chain and its context. A read error may be the cause here, since a much bigger clone is one base away. V dropped 4 bases and J dropped 0 bases, with 18 bases sitting between them. This CDR3 spans 17 amino acids. From germline, CDR1 is KGHSH and CDR2 LQKENI. In TCRdb, the 5' RACE reads were re-called with MiXCR into one record per CDR3 protein. Of 35,000 to 45,000 distinct CDR3 sequences listed, roughly 20% are singletons. Cells sorted as Tregs were CD4+, CD25+ and CD127-/low. This chain links TRBV18 with TRBJ1-1, with D possibly TRBD1 on 5 matching bases. The receptor's source is a female donor with breast cancer. What was sequenced was Tregs sorted from a lymph node. The CDR3, as DNA: TGTGCCAGCTCACTACAACAGTCTAGGGGAGTGAACACTGAAGCTTTCTTT. Protein product: CASSLQQSRGVNTEAFF.